These T cell receptor beta chains were read from a single sample in a study of tumor-infiltrating lymphocytes in localized non-small cell lung cancer. Repertoires were generated with immunoSEQ multiplex PCR, while TCRdb's copy carries only in-frame clones and drops some. The table has about 6,000 clones, approximately 82% seen once; the top ten hold 6%. Sequencing was carried out using lung tumor tissue. The origin of the receptors is a human donor with non-small cell lung cancer. CDR3s include the opening cysteine and the closing phenylalanine or tryptophan. D genes are given only for firm matches. Where a row states a size, it is once, few, many or the class of an expanded clone; other rows omit it.

TRBD1	TRBV7-9	.	TRBJ2-1	CASSFGTGGNNEQFF	TGTGCCAGCAGCTTCGGGACAGGGGGGAACAATGAGCAGTTCTTC
.	TRBV5-6	once	TRBJ2-5	CASSQIRLTQYF	TGTGCCAGCAGCCAAATCCGGTTGACCCAGTACTTC
.	TRBV5-4	.	TRBJ2-3	CASSLYGSDTQYF	TGTGCCAGCAGCTTGTATGGGTCCGATACGCAGTATTTT
TRBD2	TRBV19	.	TRBJ2-1	CASRRTSGVSYNEQFF	TGTGCCAGTAGGAGGACTAGCGGGGTCTCCTACAATGAGCAGTTCTTC
.	TRBV11-2	.	TRBJ2-1	CASSLYYNEQFF	TGTGCCAGCAGCCTATATTACAATGAGCAGTTCTTC
.	TRBV19	.	TRBJ2-7	CASSIEDGSSYEQYF	TGTGCCAGTAGTATAGAAGACGGATCCTCCTACGAGCAGTACTTC
.	TRBV19	.	TRBJ2-5	CASSPLEVALTETQYF	TGTGCCAGTAGCCCCCTAGAGGTTGCGTTAACGGAGACCCAGTACTTC
.	TRBV19	once	TRBJ1-6	CASTEDSVSSYNSPLHF	TGTGCCAGTACCGAAGACAGCGTTAGCTCCTATAATTCACCCCTCCACTTT
.	TRBV7-2	once	TRBJ1-3	CASSPVTRNTIYF	TGTGCCAGCAGCCCTGTGACCCGAAACACCATATATTTT
TRBD1	TRBV10-3	.	TRBJ2-5	CAIWDRSQETQYF	TGTGCCATTTGGGACAGGAGTCAAGAGACCCAGTACTTC
.	TRBV7-9	.	TRBJ2-7	CASSLTQRPLPEQYF	TGTGCCAGCAGCTTAACACAGAGACCCCTTCCCGAGCAGTACTTC
TRBD1	TRBV14	.	TRBJ1-4	CASSQTGVSLKLFF	TGTGCCAGCAGCCAGACAGGGGTGAGCCTCAAACTGTTTTTT
.	TRBV2	few	TRBJ1-2	CASSAETQGGYTF	TGTGCCAGCAGTGCTGAGACCCAAGGGGGCTACACCTTC
.	TRBV6-5	few	TRBJ1-1	CASSYGRWNTEAFF	TGTGCCAGCAGTTACGGCAGGTGGAACACTGAAGCTTTCTTT
.	TRBV11-2	.	TRBJ1-1	CASSVQGRWDTEAFF	TGTGCCAGCAGCGTTCAGGGAAGGTGGGACACTGAAGCTTTCTTT
.	TRBV29-1	.	TRBJ2-7	CSVSGLGTAGEQYF	TGCAGCGTTTCGGGTCTAGGGACGGCGGGTGAGCAGTACTTC
.	TRBV19	.	TRBJ1-2	CASSPQGNYGYTF	TGTGCCAGTAGTCCTCAGGGTAACTATGGCTACACCTTC
.	TRBV10-1	.	TRBJ2-2	CASSRVLGTGELFF	TGCGCCAGCAGCCGCGTGCTGGGGACCGGGGAGCTGTTTTTT
.	TRBV5-1	few	TRBJ2-7	CASSLAGQSYEQYF	TGCGCCAGCAGCTTGGCGGGCCAGAGCTACGAGCAGTACTTC
.	TRBV28	.	TRBJ1-1	CASSIGREAFF	TGTGCCAGCAGTATTGGCAGGGAAGCTTTCTTT
.	TRBV30	.	TRBJ1-1	CAWVGYTEAFF	TGTGCCTGGGTGGGTTACACTGAAGCTTTCTTT
.	TRBV18	.	TRBJ2-7	CASSSNEQGLVQYF	TGTGCCAGCTCATCGAACGAACAGGGCCTAGTGCAGTACTTC
.	TRBV15	once	TRBJ2-7	CATSRDGGGREQYF	TGTGCCACCAGCAGAGATGGCGGAGGGCGCGAGCAGTACTTC
.	TRBV30	.	TRBJ2-7	CAWSPPSGFPRDYEQYF	TGTGCCTGGAGTCCTCCATCAGGGTTCCCTAGGGACTACGAGCAGTACTTC
.	TRBV30	.	TRBJ2-3	CAWTGRRTDTQYF	TGTGCCTGGACAGGGCGTCGCACAGATACGCAGTATTTT
.	TRBV15	few	TRBJ1-4	CATSGGGGQKLFF	TGTGCCACCAGCGGGGGCGGCGGGCAAAAACTGTTTTTT
.	TRBV27	.	TRBJ1-1	CASSSMVHTEAFF	TGTGCCAGCAGTTCTATGGTGCATACTGAAGCTTTCTTT
.	TRBV11-2	.	TRBJ2-2	CASSLELVNTGELFF	TGTGCCAGCAGCCTGGAGCTAGTAAACACCGGGGAGCTGTTTTTT
.	TRBV2	.	TRBJ2-3	CASSWGTTSTDTQYF	TGTGCCAGCAGTTGGGGGACAACTAGCACAGATACGCAGTATTTT
TRBD2	TRBV5-1	.	TRBJ2-1	CASSLRTGGRVEQFF	TGCGCCAGCAGCTTGCGAACGGGAGGGCGGGTCGAGCAGTTCTTC
TRBD1	TRBV5-1	few	TRBJ2-7	CASSETGTGVEQYF	TGCGCCAGCAGCGAAACCGGGACAGGGGTCGAGCAGTACTTC
.	TRBV7-9	.	TRBJ2-1	CASSLGGGGNEQFF	TGTGCCAGCAGCTTGGGCGGAGGGGGGAATGAGCAGTTCTTC
.	TRBV5-5	.	TRBJ2-2	CASSLVARQSGELFF	TGTGCCAGCAGCTTGGTCGCCAGACAATCCGGGGAGCTGTTTTTT
TRBD2	TRBV10-2	.	TRBJ2-1	CASRSGTNNEQFF	TGCGCCTCTAGGAGCGGGACCAACAATGAGCAGTTCTTC
TRBD2	TRBV18	few	TRBJ2-2	CASSLREDTGELFF	TGTGCCAGCTCACTACGGGAGGACACCGGGGAGCTGTTTTTT
TRBD2	TRBV9	.	TRBJ2-1	CASSVGLYSSGRVHNEQFF	TGTGCCAGCAGCGTAGGGTTATATTCTAGCGGGAGGGTCCACAATGAGCAGTTCTTC
.	TRBV9	few	TRBJ1-4	CASSVDIGAGEKLFF	TGTGCCAGCAGCGTAGATATAGGGGCGGGTGAAAAACTGTTTTTT
.	TRBV2	.	TRBJ1-5	CASSDIDAGEGNQPQHF	TGTGCCAGCAGTGACATCGACGCCGGTGAAGGCAATCAGCCCCAGCATTTT
.	TRBV5-4	few	TRBJ2-4	CASSLAGQDKNIQYF	TGTGCCAGCAGCTTGGCAGGACAAGATAAAAACATTCAGTACTTC
.	TRBV6-6	.	TRBJ1-6	CASSYSTGGLNSPLHF	TGTGCCAGCAGTTACTCGACGGGGGGGCTTAATTCACCCCTCCACTTT
TRBD2	TRBV2	.	TRBJ2-5	CASYLASGAETQYF	TGTGCCAGCTACCTTGCTAGCGGGGCAGAGACCCAGTACTTC
.	TRBV7-6	.	TRBJ2-3	CASSLGLTDTQYF	TGTGCCAGCAGCTTGGGACTCACAGATACGCAGTATTTT
.	TRBV30	.	TRBJ1-3	CAWRQRSGNTIYF	TGTGCCTGGAGACAGCGCTCTGGAAACACCATATATTTT
.	TRBV11-3	few	TRBJ2-7	CASSDPKNDEQYF	TGTGCCAGCAGCGACCCAAAGAATGACGAGCAGTACTTC
.	TRBV18	.	TRBJ2-1	CASLHDGNNEQFF	TGTGCCAGCCTCCATGACGGGAACAATGAGCAGTTCTTC